The clone carrying this TCR beta chain was observed a handful of times. This sample stems from a study of T cells in Graves' hyperthyroidism and ophthalmopathy. As for the study in general: Blood from the periphery was taken at initial diagnosis, before any treatment.

Amplified TCR beta CDR3 regions derived from RNA transcripts. In the first-round RT-PCR of the TCR CDR3, the HTBI primer set was used. TCRdb recomputed calls from the multiplex PCR reads with MiXCR, one row per CDR3 protein. The table has roughly 660,000 distinct CDR3 sequences, around 16% seen once. The CDR3 consists of 17 residues. Germline CDR1 DFQATT, CDR2 SNEGSKA (reference sequence). V gave up 4 bases and J gave up 5 bases; unmatched junction bases: 15. V usage is TRBV20-1 and J usage is TRBJ1-5, with 9 bases identical to TRBD1. Sequencing was performed on blood. The receptor comes from a man in his fifties or sixties with Graves' hyperthyroidism. CDR3: CSATTYRTGARDQPQHF. In DNA, the CDR3 is TGCAGTGCTACGACGTATAGGACAGGGGCGAGGGATCAGCCCCAGCATTTT.